Presented here are 25 T cell receptor beta chains from one specimen sequenced in a study of T-cell memory formation after mild COVID-19. Using its own MiXCR run on the 5' RACE reads, TCRdb lists one record per CDR3 protein. This sample has roughly 130,000 distinct CDR3 sequences, with more than 15% found just once. The material sequenced was PBMCs or a T cell subset sorted from them (not recorded which). Every receptor here comes from a man younger than 30 who had mild COVID-19 (a few samples of this study predate the infection). Cell type and time point are not known.

The rearrangement joins TRBV5-1 to TRBJ2-7, with TRBD1 matching over 7 bases. The V segment lost 5 bases and the J segment 0 bases; nucleotides outside the gene matches: 8. Germline CDR1 is SGHRS and CDR2 is YFSETQ. This CDR3 is 15 amino acids long. CDR3 loop: CASRPTGVSSYEQYF. The CDR3 nucleotides are TGCGCCAGCAGACCCACAGGGGTTAGCTCCTACGAGCAGTACTTC.

This clonotype was picked up a small number of times. The rearrangement links TRBV4-2 to TRBJ2-3; weak D call: TRBD2 (5 bases). V was pared by 2 bases and J by 2 bases, with 29 bases between. There are 21 residues in the CDR3. The germline gives CDR1 LGHNA, CDR2 YNFKEQ. CDR3 residues: CASSQLGWVAERNKNTDTQYF. CDR3 bases: TGTGCCAGCAGCCAATTGGGGTGGGTAGCTGAGCGGAACAAGAACACAGATACGCAGTATTTT.

This clonotype has just a few counts. The chain has TRBV5-4 and TRBJ2-1, with D unresolved. In germline, CDR1 is SGHNT, CDR2 YYREEE (reference sequence). This CDR3 contains 15 residues. Trimming removed 0 bases from V and 5 bases from J, with 12 bases in between. The CDR3 is CASSLEPKPNNEQFF. The CDR3 nucleotides are TGTGCCAGCAGCTTGGAACCGAAGCCTAACAATGAGCAGTTCTTC. The variable domain in full, with the rest retrieved from reference TRBV5-4 and TRBJ2-1, is ETGVTQSPTHLIKTRGQQVTLRCSSQSGHNTVSWYQQALGQGPQFIFQYYREEENGRGNFPPRFSGLQFPNYSSELNVNALELDDSALYLCASSLEPKPNNEQFFGPGTRLTVL.

This clonotype occurred many times. The rearrangement links TRBV11-2 to TRBJ2-4, with unresolved D. The germline gives CDR1 SGHAT, CDR2 FQNNGV. Trimming pared 5 bases from V and 1 base from J, leaving 12 bases between. The CDR3 extends over 15 amino acids. CDR3 sequence (DNA): TGTGCCAGCAGCCCGGGTGATAGGGCCAAAAACATTCAGTACTTC. Translated: CASSPGDRAKNIQYF.

This clonotype was recorded a few times. The chain has TRBV6-2 or TRBV6-3 and TRBJ2-7; D gene unclear. Between the trimmed V and J ends, which lost 6 bases and 3 bases, there was a span of 9 bases. Germline V gene sequence: CDR1 MNHEY, CDR2 SVGEGT. This CDR3 comprises 12 residues. The CDR3 protein is CASSHRSYEQYF. Here the CDR3 DNA reads TGTGCCAGCAGCCACCGGAGCTACGAGCAGTACTTC.

This clonotype was counted a few times. The chain joins TRBV6-2 or TRBV6-3 to TRBJ2-5; D is perhaps TRBD1 or TRBD2 (5 bases each). The CDR3 covers 15 residues. Germline V gene sequence: CDR1 MNHEY, CDR2 SVGEGT. Trimming removed 0 bases from V and 4 bases from J, with 12 bases in between. The CDR3 region has the DNA TGTGCCAGCAGTTACTCGCATGCAGGGAGAGAGACCCAGTACTTC. The encoded protein is CASSYSHAGRETQYF.

The chain couples TRBV19 to TRBJ1-6; 10 bases agree with TRBD1. The V and J ends lost 5 bases and 8 bases, in that order; junction bases with no gene match: 3. The germline V gene encodes CDR1 LNHDA and CDR2 SQIVND (reference sequence). The CDR3 spans 14 residues. The CDR3 nucleotides are TGTGCCAGTAGTGACAGGGGGCCGCATTCACCCCTCCACTTT. This codes for CASSDRGPHSPLHF.

The chain links TRBV4-1 to TRBJ1-4; TRBD1 is a possible D gene (5 bases). Germline V lookup: CDR1 MGHRA, CDR2 YSYEKL. The CDR3 length is 16 residues. Deletions cut 4 bases from V and 3 bases from J, with 15 bases between. The CDR3 DNA sequence: TGCGCCAGCAGCCCGACAGCGATTCTCCCTAATGAAAAACTGTTTTTT. Translating it yields CASSPTAILPNEKLFF.

This clonotype was seen at least ten times. The CDR3 sequence: CASSLMASDTQYF. For the CDR3, the DNA is TGTGCCAGCAGCTTAATGGCATCAGATACGCAGTATTTT. This chain joins TRBV7-3 and TRBJ2-3; no reliable D call. V lost 1 base, J lost 4 bases, and 6 bases lay in between. In germline, CDR1 is SGHTA, CDR2 FQGTGA. This CDR3 is 13 amino acids long.

The chain has TRBV12-3 or TRBV12-4 and TRBJ2-1; no firm D call. V lost 8 bases and J lost 7, with 12 bases in between. CDR3 size: 12 residues. In DNA form, the CDR3 reads TGTGCCAGCGGAACAGATAGTAATGAGCAGTTCTTC. Translation: CASGTDSNEQFF.

The sample holds a few counts of this clonotype. The rearrangement links TRBV29-1 to TRBJ2-1, with D perhaps TRBD2 (5 bases). The CDR3 runs 18 residues. V gave up 5 bases and J gave up 0 bases, with 23 bases separating them. Germline values: CDR1 SQVTM, CDR2 ANQGSEA. The CDR3 DNA sequence: TGCAGCGTTCCTCGGGGTCTTTGGGGTTATAGCTCCTACAATGAGCAGTTCTTC. Its protein is CSVPRGLWGYSSYNEQFF.

This clonotype was counted between two and nine times. The CDR3 protein is CSARASGGTDTQYF. DNA of the CDR3: TGCAGTGCTAGAGCTAGCGGGGGCACAGATACGCAGTATTTT. The genes are TRBV20-1 and TRBJ2-3; 9 bases are shared with TRBD2. Germline V gene sequence: CDR1 DFQATT, CDR2 SNEGSKA (reference sequence). The CDR3 sequence is 14 residues long. J lost 1 base, V lost 1 base, and 0 bases had no gene match.

The V and J genes are TRBV7-2 and TRBJ1-5; D not certain. V was pared by 8 bases and J by 2 bases, with 10 bases between. The CDR3 is made up of 13 amino acids. Germline V gene lookup returns CDR1 SGHTA and CDR2 FQGNSA. The CDR3, as DNA: TGTGCCAGCGGGGTACGAGGCAATCAGCCCCAGCATTTT. Translating gives CASGVRGNQPQHF.

The chain is built from TRBV12-3 or TRBV12-4 and TRBJ1-4; 9 nucleotides match TRBD1. The ends lost 6 bases at V and 8 bases at J; junction bases unmatched: 13. This CDR3 has 16 residues. As DNA, the CDR3 is TGTGCCAGCAGAACAACCGGGACAGGGCGTTTCGAAAAACTGTTTTTT. This encodes CASRTTGTGRFEKLFF.

This clonotype has more than one count but fewer than ten. The rearrangement joins TRBV20-1 to TRBJ2-3; TRBD2 aligns across 8 bases. The V gene end was trimmed by 4 bases and the J gene end by 1 base; junction bases not matched to a gene: 10. This CDR3 has 16 residues. Germline values: CDR1 DFQATT, CDR2 SNEGSKA (reference sequence). The CDR3 spells CSAKGSGGPRTDTQYF. CDR3 nucleotides: TGCAGTGCTAAGGGGAGCGGGGGCCCCCGCACAGATACGCAGTATTTT.

This rearrangement joins TRBV29-1 to TRBJ2-2; the D gene is possibly TRBD1 (5 bases). The ends were cut back, 7 bases at V and 1 base at J, with 10 bases in the middle. CDR3 size: 13 residues. Looked up from germline, CDR1 is SQVTM and CDR2 is ANQGSEA. CDR3 amino acids: CSADKGNTGELFF. The DNA for the CDR3 is TGCAGCGCGGACAAGGGGAACACCGGGGAGCTGTTTTTT.

This clonotype occurred once. The chain employs TRBV5-1 and TRBJ1-2, with D possibly being TRBD1 (5 bases). Trimming took 0 bases from V and 7 from J, leaving 16 bases between them. The CDR3 length is 15 residues. CDR1 is SGHRS, CDR2 YFSETQ, per germline. CDR3 residues: CASSLDVSGALGYTF. CDR3 DNA sequence: TGCGCCAGCAGCTTGGATGTCTCCGGGGCCCTTGGCTACACCTTC.

This clonotype was seen repeatedly, ten times or more. The CDR3 sequence is CASSPTSTSGANEQFF. The CDR3 bases are TGTGCCAGCAGTCCAACATCGACTAGCGGGGCAAATGAGCAGTTCTTC. The chain has TRBV27 and TRBJ2-1; 11 bases map to TRBD2. The germline V gene has CDR1 MNHEY and CDR2 SMNVEV (reference sequence). This CDR3 comprises 16 residues. After removal of 5 bases from V and 7 bases from J, the junction contained 10 bases not matched to a gene.

The chain uses TRBV6-5 and TRBJ2-7; D assignment may be TRBD1 or TRBD2 (5 bases each). Germline lookup yields CDR1 MNHEY and CDR2 SVGAGI. Trimming shortened V by 5 bases and J by 4 bases, and 21 bases separated the two germline ends. The CDR3 contains 16 residues. CDR3 bases: TGTGCCAGCAGTAGATCCGGACGGGGACGAAGGTACGAGCAGTACTTC. It specifies CASSRSGRGRRYEQYF.

This clonotype was observed a handful of times. The chain links TRBV7-9 to TRBJ1-6; 8 positions match TRBD1. The CDR3 contains 14 residues. V was pared by 3 bases and J by 10 bases, with 5 bases of the junction left unmatched. Germline V gene lookup returns CDR1 SEHNR and CDR2 FQNEAQ (reference sequence). CDR3 sequence: CASSFLTGESPLHF. CDR3 DNA sequence: TGTGCCAGCAGCTTCCTGACAGGGGAATCACCCCTCCACTTT.

In this sample, this clonotype turned up a few times. The chain carries TRBV5-4 and TRBJ2-2; D is ambiguous. CDR1 and CDR2 from the germline V gene are SGHNT and YYREEE (reference sequence). The V gene lost 4 bases and the J gene lost 2 bases, with 15 bases spanning the gap. The CDR3 sequence is 16 residues long. In DNA form, the CDR3 reads TGTGCCAGCAGCCCCCTCGGTAGGCGAAACACCGGGGAGCTGTTTTTT. It is translated as CASSPLGRRNTGELFF.

This clonotype appeared a few times. This chain connects TRBV7-2 to TRBJ2-1; D unclear. Germline V CDR1 and CDR2: SGHTA, FQGNSA. This CDR3 comprises 13 residues. V was clipped by 3 bases and J by 5 bases, with 8 bases between them. Here the CDR3 reads CASSFVWDNEQFF. The CDR3 bases are TGTGCCAGCAGCTTTGTCTGGGACAATGAGCAGTTCTTC. Complete variable domain (other parts from reference TRBV7-2 and TRBJ2-1): GAGVSQSPSNKVTEKGKDVELRCDPISGHTALYWYRQSLGQGLEFLIYFQGNSAPDKSGLPSDRFSAERTGGSVSTLTIQRTQQEDSAVYLCASSFVWDNEQFFGPGTRLTVL.

This clonotype appeared a few times. The genes are TRBV2 and TRBJ2-5; 7 bases align to TRBD1. Germline values: CDR1 SNHLY, CDR2 FYNNEI. V was pared by 7 bases and J by 2 bases, with 13 bases of the junction left unmatched. This CDR3 has 16 residues. The CDR3 DNA reads as TGTGCCAGCACCCTGGACAGGTTCTATTCGCAAGAGACCCAGTACTTC. Amino acids: CASTLDRFYSQETQYF.

This chain connects TRBV2 to TRBJ2-3; D gene ambiguous. The CDR3 totals 9 residues. CDR1 and CDR2 from the germline V gene are SNHLY and FYNNEI. V lost 8 bases, J lost 5 bases, and 2 bases lay in between. The CDR3, as DNA: TGTGCCAGCGGAGATACGCAGTATTTT. Translated, it gives CASGDTQYF.

The table lists this clonotype with many counts. V is TRBV5-1 and J is TRBJ2-5; D gene uncertain. Trimming took 7 bases from V and 2 from J, leaving 9 bases between them. The CDR3 loop spans 12 amino acids. In germline, CDR1 is SGHRS, CDR2 YFSETQ. The CDR3 loop reads CASGQVQETQYF. The CDR3 coding sequence is TGCGCCAGCGGGCAAGTTCAAGAGACCCAGTACTTC. Based on the CDR3 plus reference TRBV5-1 and TRBJ2-5, the full variable domain is KAGVTQTPRYLIKTRGQQVTLSCSPISGHRSVSWYQQTPGQGLQFLFEYFSETQRNKGNFPGRFSGRQFSNSRSEMNVSTLELGDSALYLCASGQVQETQYFGPGTRLLVL.